The present T cell receptor (beta chain) was sequenced within a study of identical twins. In this sample, this clonotype turned up many times. Antigen specificity is unknown. One entry per CDR3 protein results from TCRdb running MiXCR on the 5' RACE reads. The repertoire holds roughly 240,000 distinct CDR3 sequences, with roughly 7.5% as singletons. Per the germline V gene, CDR1 is MGHRA and CDR2 is YSYEKL. The V and J ends lost 0 bases and 6 bases respectively, with 13 bases between them. The CDR3 has 15 amino acids. Study results and caveats: Researchers reported weaker excess twin sharing in beta out-of-frame sequences.

The data also belong to a second study, concerning yellow fever vaccine responses in identical twins.

The chain joins TRBV4-1 to TRBJ2-3; tentatively, D is TRBD2 (6 bases). The TCR comes from a woman in her late teens or twenties in good health. The sequencing sample was made of CD8+ T cells sorted from blood. CDR3 sequence reads: CASSQEGAGRDTQYF. As DNA, the CDR3 is TGCGCCAGCAGCCAAGAAGGGGCGGGAAGGGATACGCAGTATTTT.